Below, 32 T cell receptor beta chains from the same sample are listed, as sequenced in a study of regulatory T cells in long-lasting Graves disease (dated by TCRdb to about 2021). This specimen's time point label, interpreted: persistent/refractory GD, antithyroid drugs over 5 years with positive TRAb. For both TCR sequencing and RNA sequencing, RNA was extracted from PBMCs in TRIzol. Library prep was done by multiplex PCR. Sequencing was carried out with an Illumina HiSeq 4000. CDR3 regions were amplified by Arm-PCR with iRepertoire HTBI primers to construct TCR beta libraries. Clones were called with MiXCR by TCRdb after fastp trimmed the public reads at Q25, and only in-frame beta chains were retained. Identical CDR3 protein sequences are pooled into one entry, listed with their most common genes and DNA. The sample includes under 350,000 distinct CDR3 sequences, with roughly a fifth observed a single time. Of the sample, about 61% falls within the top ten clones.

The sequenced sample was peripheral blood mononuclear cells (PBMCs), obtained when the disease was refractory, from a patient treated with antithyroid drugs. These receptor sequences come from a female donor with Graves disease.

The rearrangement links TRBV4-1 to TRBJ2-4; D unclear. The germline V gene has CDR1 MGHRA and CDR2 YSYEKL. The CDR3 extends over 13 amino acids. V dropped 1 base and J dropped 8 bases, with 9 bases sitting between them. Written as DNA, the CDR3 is TGCGCCAGCAGCCAAGGGGCGTGGGACATTCAGTACTTC. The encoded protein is CASSQGAWDIQYF.

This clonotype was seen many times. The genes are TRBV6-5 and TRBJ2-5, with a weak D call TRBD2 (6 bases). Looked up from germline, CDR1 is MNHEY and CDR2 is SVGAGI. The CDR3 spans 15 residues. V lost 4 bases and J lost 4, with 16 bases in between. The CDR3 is CASSWGEGGRETQYF. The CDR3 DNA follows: TGTGCCAGCAGTTGGGGCGAGGGAGGACGAGAGACCCAGTACTTC.

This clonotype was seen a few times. CDR3 DNA: TGTGCCAGCAGTAGGGAATTCGGGGGCTACACCTTC. Amino acid sequence: CASSREFGGYTF. The rearrangement links TRBV6-1 to TRBJ1-2; no definite D call. Trimming removed 5 bases at V and 8 bases at J, with 12 bases between. The length of the CDR3 is 12 residues. CDR1 and CDR2 from the germline V gene are MNHNS and SASEGT.

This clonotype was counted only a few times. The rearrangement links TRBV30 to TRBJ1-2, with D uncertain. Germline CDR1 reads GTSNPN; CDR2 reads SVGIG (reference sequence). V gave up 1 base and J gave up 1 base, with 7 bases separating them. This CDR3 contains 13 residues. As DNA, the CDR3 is TGTGCCTGGAGTGCCGGGGTTAACTATGGCTACACCTTC. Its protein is CAWSAGVNYGYTF.

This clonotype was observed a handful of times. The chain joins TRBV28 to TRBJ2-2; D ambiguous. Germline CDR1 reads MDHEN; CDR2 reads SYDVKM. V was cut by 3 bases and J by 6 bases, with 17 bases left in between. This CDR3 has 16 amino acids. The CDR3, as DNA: TGTGCCAGCAGTTTTGAGCACTTGGCTAACCCCGGGGAGCTGTTTTTT. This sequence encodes CASSFEHLANPGELFF.

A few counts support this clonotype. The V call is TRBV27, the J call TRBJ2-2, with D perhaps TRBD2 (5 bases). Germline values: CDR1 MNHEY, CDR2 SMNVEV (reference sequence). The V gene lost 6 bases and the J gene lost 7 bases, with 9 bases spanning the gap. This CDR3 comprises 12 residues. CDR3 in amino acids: CASRLGRGELFF. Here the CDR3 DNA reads TGTGCCAGCAGACTAGGCCGCGGGGAGCTGTTTTTT.

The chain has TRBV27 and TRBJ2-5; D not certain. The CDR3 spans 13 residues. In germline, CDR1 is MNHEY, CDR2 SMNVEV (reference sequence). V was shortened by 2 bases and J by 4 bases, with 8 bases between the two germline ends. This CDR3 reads CASSLLVGETQYF. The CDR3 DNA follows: TGTGCCAGCAGTTTACTAGTGGGAGAGACCCAGTACTTC.

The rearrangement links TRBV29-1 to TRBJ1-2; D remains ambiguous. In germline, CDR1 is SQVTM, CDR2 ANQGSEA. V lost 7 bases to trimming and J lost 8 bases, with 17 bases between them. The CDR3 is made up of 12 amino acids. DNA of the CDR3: TGCAGCGCCCGGTCCCTTGCGGAAGGCTACACCTTC. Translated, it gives CSARSLAEGYTF.

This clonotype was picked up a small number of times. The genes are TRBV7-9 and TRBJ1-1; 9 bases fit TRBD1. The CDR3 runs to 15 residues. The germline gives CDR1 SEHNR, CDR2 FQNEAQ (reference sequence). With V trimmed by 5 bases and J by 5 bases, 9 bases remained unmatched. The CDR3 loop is CASSVGQGSGTEAFF. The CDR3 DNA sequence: TGTGCCAGCAGCGTGGGACAGGGTTCGGGGACTGAAGCTTTCTTT.

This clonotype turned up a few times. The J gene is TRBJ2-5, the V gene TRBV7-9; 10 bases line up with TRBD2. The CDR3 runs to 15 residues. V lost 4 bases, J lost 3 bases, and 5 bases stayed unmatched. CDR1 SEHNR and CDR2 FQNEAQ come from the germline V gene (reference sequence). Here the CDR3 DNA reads TGTGCCAGCAGCTCTTACGGACTAGCGGAAGAGACCCAGTACTTC. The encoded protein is CASSSYGLAEETQYF. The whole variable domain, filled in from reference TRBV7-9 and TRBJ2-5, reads DTGVSQNPRHKITKRGQNVTFRCDPISEHNRLYWYRQTLGQGPEFLTYFQNEAQLEKSRLLSDRFSAERPKGSFSTLEIQRTEQGDSAMYLCASSSYGLAEETQYFGPGTRLLVL.

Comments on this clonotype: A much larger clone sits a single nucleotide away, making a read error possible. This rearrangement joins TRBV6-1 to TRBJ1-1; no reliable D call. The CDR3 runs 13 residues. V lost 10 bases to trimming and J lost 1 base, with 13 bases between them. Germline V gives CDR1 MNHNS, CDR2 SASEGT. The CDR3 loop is CANRSLSNTEAFF. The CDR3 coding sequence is TGTGCCAACCGTTCTCTATCGAACACTGAAGCTTTCTTT.

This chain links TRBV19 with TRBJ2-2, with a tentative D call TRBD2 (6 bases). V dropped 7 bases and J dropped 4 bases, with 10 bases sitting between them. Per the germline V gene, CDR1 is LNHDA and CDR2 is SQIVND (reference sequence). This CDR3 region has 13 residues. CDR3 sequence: CASTAGPTGELFF. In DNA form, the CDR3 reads TGTGCCAGTACGGCGGGGCCCACCGGGGAGCTGTTTTTT.

CDR3 bases: TGTGCCAGCAGTCCCCAAGGGAACTACGAGCAGTACTTC. Protein product: CASSPQGNYEQYF. The chain employs TRBV28 and TRBJ2-7; D is ambiguous. Trimming removed 5 bases from V and 3 bases from J, with 11 bases in between. Germline V CDR1 and CDR2: MDHEN, SYDVKM. The CDR3 runs 13 residues.

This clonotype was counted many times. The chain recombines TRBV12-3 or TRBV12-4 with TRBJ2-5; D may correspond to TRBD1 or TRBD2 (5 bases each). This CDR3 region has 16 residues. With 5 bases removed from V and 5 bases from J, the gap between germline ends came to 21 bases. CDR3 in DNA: TGTGCCAGCAGTCCCCGTCGGGGCAGTCTTACCGAGACCCAGTACTTC. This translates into CASSPRRGSLTETQYF.

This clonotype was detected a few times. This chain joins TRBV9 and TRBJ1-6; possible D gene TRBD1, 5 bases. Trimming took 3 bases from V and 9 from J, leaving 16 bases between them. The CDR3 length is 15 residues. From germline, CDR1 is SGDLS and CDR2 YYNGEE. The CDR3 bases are TGTGCCAGCAGCGCAGGTCCCGGGACTTTTTCACCCCTCCACTTT. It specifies CASSAGPGTFSPLHF. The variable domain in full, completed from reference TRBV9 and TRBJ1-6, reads DSGVTQTPKHLITATGQRVTLRCSPRSGDLSVYWYQQSLDQGLQFLIQYYNGEERAKGNILERFSAQQFPDLHSELNLSSLELGDSALYFCASSAGPGTFSPLHFGNGTRLTVT.

CDR3 sequence (DNA): TGTGCCAGCAGCTCCCTCAGGGCCTTGGGCAATCAGCCCCAGCATTTT. Protein sequence: CASSSLRALGNQPQHF. This chain uses TRBV7-4 with TRBJ1-5, with D tentatively TRBD1 (5 bases). Germline lookup yields CDR1 SGHVT and CDR2 SQSDAQ. The V end lost 4 bases, the J end lost 2 bases, and 15 bases lay between the germline ends. The CDR3 totals 16 residues. The whole variable domain, remainder taken from reference TRBV7-4 and TRBJ1-5, is GAGVSQSPRYKVAKRGRDVALRCDSISGHVTLYWYRQTLGQGSEVLTYSQSDAQRDKSGRPSGRFSAERPERSVSTLKIQRTEQGDSAVYLCASSSLRALGNQPQHFGDGTRLSIL.

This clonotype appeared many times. CDR3 DNA: TGTGCCAGCAGTCCACCGGGGGGTAACTATGGCTACACCTTC. Translated: CASSPPGGNYGYTF. This chain uses TRBV28 with TRBJ1-2, with a tentative D call TRBD1 (5 bases). CDR1 is MDHEN, CDR2 SYDVKM, per germline. The CDR3 extends over 14 amino acids. Trimming shortened V by 5 bases and J by 1 base, and 11 bases separated the two germline ends.

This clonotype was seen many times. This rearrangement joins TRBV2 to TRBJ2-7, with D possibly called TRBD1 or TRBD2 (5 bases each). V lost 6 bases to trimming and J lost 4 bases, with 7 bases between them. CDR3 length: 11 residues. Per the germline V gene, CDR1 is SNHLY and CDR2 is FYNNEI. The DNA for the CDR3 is TGTGCCAGCAGGGGGGAGTACGAGCAGTACTTC. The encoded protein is CASRGEYEQYF. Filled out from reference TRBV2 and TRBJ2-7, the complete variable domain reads EPEVTQTPSHQVTQMGQEVILRCVPISNHLYFYWYRQILGQKVEFLVSFYNNEISEKSEIFDDQFSVERPDGSNFTLKIRSTKLEDSAMYFCASRGEYEQYFGPGTRLTVT.

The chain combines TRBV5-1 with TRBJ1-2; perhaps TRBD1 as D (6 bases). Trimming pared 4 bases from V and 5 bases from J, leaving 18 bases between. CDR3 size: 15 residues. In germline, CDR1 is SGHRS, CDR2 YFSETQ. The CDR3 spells CASSKGVQVGYGYTF. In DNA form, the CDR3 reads TGCGCCAGCAGCAAGGGGGTACAGGTGGGGTATGGCTACACCTTC. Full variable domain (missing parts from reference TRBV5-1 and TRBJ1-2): KAGVTQTPRYLIKTRGQQVTLSCSPISGHRSVSWYQQTPGQGLQFLFEYFSETQRNKGNFPGRFSGRQFSNSRSEMNVSTLELGDSALYLCASSKGVQVGYGYTFGSGTRLTVV.

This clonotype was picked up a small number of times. CDR3 nucleotides: TGTGCCAGCAGTTCTGCCGGCAATCAGCCCCAGCATTTT. It translates to CASSSAGNQPQHF. This sequence joins TRBV27 and TRBJ1-5; D unresolved. Germline V gene sequence: CDR1 MNHEY, CDR2 SMNVEV (reference sequence). This CDR3 spans 13 amino acids. The V end was cut by 4 bases, the J end by 2 bases, with 6 bases between.

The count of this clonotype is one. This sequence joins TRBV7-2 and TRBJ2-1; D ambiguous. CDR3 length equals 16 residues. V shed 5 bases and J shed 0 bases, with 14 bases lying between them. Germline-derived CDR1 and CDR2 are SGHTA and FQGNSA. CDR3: CASSQRLGSSYNEQFF. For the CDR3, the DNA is TGTGCCAGCAGCCAGAGACTCGGAAGCTCCTACAATGAGCAGTTCTTC.

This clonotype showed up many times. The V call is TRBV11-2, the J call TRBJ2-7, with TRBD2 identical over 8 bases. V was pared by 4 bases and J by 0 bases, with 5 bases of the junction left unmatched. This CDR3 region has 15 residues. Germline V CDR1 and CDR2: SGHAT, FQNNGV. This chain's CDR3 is CASSSRLAYSYEQYF. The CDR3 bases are TGTGCCAGCAGCTCCAGACTAGCGTACTCCTACGAGCAGTACTTC.

The chain's CDR3 is CASSPTWGATNEKLFF. The CDR3 DNA reads as TGTGCCAGCTCACCCACTTGGGGTGCAACTAATGAAAAACTGTTTTTT. The chain has TRBV18 and TRBJ1-4, with D unresolved. Per germline, CDR1 KGHSH and CDR2 LQKENI. V lost 3 bases and J 0 bases, leaving 11 bases between the germline ends. This CDR3 region has 16 residues. Combining the CDR3 with reference TRBV18 and TRBJ1-4 gives the whole variable domain NAGVMQNPRHLVRRRGQEARLRCSPMKGHSHVYWYRQLPEEGLKFMVYLQKENIIDESGMPKERFSAEFPKEGPSILRIQQVVRGDSAAYFCASSPTWGATNEKLFFGSGTQLSVL.

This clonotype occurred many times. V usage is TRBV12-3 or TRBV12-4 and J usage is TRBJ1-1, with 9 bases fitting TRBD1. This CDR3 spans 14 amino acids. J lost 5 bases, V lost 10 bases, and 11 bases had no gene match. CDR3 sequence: CATRMGQGGTEAFF. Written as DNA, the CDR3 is TGTGCCACTCGAATGGGACAGGGTGGAACTGAAGCTTTCTTT.

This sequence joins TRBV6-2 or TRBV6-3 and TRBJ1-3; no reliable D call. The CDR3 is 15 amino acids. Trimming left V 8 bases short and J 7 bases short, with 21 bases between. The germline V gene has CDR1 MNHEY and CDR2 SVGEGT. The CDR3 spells CASGPHRATRNTIYF. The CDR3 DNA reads TGTGCCAGCGGGCCCCACAGAGCGACAAGGAACACCATATATTTT.

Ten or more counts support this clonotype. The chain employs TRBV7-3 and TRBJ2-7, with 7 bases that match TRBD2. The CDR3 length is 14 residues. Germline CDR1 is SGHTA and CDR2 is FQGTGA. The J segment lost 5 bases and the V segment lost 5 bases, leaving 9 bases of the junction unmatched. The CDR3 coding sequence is TGTGCCAGCAGCCACGGGGAGGGAGGACACGAGCAGTACTTC. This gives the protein CASSHGEGGHEQYF.

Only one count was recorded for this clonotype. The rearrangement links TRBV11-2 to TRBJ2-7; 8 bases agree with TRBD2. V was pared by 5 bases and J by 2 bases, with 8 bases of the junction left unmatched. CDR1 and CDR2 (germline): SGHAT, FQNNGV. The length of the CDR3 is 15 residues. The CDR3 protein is CASSIGRGSTYEQYF. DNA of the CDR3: TGTGCCAGCAGCATCGGGAGGGGGAGTACCTACGAGCAGTACTTC.

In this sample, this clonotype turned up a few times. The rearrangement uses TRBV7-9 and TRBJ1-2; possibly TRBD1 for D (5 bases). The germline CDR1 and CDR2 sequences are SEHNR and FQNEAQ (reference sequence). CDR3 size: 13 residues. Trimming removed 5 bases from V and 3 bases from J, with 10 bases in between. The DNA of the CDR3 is TGTGCCAGCAGCCGGGACGGACACTATGGCTACACCTTC. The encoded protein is CASSRDGHYGYTF.

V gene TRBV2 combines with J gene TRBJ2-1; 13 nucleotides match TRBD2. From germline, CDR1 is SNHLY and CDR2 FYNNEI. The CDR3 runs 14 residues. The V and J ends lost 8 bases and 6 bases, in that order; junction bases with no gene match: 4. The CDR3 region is CASWTSGSSNEQFF. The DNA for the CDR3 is TGTGCCAGCTGGACTAGCGGGAGTAGCAATGAGCAGTTCTTC.

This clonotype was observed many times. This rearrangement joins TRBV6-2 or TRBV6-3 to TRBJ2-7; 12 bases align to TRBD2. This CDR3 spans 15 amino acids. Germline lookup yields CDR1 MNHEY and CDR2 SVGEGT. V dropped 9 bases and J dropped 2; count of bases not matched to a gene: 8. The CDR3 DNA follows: TGTGCCAGTGGACTAGCGGGACGAAGCCCCTACGAGCAGTACTTC. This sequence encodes CASGLAGRSPYEQYF.

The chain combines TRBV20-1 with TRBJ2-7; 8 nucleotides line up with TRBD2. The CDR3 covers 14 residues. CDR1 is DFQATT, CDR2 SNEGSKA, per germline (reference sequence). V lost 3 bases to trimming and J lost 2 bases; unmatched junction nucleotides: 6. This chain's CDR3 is CSARTTGGTYEQYF. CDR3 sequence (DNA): TGCAGTGCTAGGACAACGGGGGGGACCTACGAGCAGTACTTC.

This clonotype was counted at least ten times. In DNA, the CDR3 is TGTGCCAGCATAGGGACACTCAATACCTATGGCTACACCTTC. Translating it yields CASIGTLNTYGYTF. The chain uses TRBV6-1 and TRBJ1-2; possibly TRBD1 for D (6 bases). The V end was cut by 7 bases, the J end by 4 bases, with 16 bases between. Germline lookup yields CDR1 MNHNS and CDR2 SASEGT. The CDR3 length is 14 residues.